Included here is one T cell receptor beta chain sequence, with context. This sample was taken from a study of blood T cell repertoires in COVID-19. TCRdb keeps only in-frame clones here, not all; method: immunoSEQ multiplex PCR. The data show 130,000 to 150,000 clones, roughly three quarters seen once. The CDR3 is 15 amino acids. From germline, CDR1 is LGHDT and CDR2 YNNKEL (reference sequence). The V and J ends lost 4 bases and 6 bases, in that order; junction bases with no gene match: 11. The receptor was isolated from an older woman with COVID-19, enrolled during active disease. Sequencing was done on a sample of peripheral blood. The chain combines TRBV3-1 (or the pseudogene TRBV3-2) with TRBJ1-1; 7 bases fit TRBD1. In DNA form, the CDR3 reads TGTGCCAGCAGCCGCACCCGACAGGGCACCCCTGAAGCTTTCTTT. It is translated as CASSRTRQGTPEAFF.